The TCR beta chain described here comes from a study of blood T cells in healthy people across ages. Using a J-beta primer mix together with a sample-barcoded 5' primer, a second PCR was run for 7 to 11 cycles. Via MiXCR, TCRdb re-called the 5' RACE reads, giving one row per CDR3 protein. The table records 700,000 to 800,000 distinct CDR3 sequences, about 40% of them present only once. Trimming took 5 bases from V and 1 from J; bases not matched to a gene: 5. Germline V gene sequence: CDR1 DFQATT, CDR2 SNEGSKA (reference sequence). The CDR3 spans 14 residues. This sequence originates from a woman aged 60 to 75 in good health. Sequencing was carried out using blood. The rearrangement links TRBV20-1 to TRBJ2-3; 8 positions agree with TRBD1. CDR3 nucleotide sequence: TGCAGTGCTGGACAGGGAGGCGGCACAGATACGCAGTATTTT. Its translation is CSAGQGGGTDTQYF.